The rows below give T cell receptor beta chains drawn from one sample of a study of blood T cell repertoires in COVID-19. The data were produced by immunoSEQ multiplex PCR, yet TCRdb's version contains in-frame clones alone and is incomplete. The repertoire holds 150,000 to 200,000 clones, with approximately 87% as singletons. Material for sequencing was peripheral blood. The receptors originated from a man aged 18 to 29 with active or convalescent COVID-19. The CDR3 runs from the conserved cysteine through the conserved F or W. The order of the fields is V gene, clone size, D gene, J gene, CDR3 DNA, CDR3 protein. A D gene is named only where the DNA matches it firmly. Size values are once, few and many counts, or a class for expanded clones, and some rows have none.

>TRBV16|NA|NA|TRBJ1-3
TGTGCCAGCACGACACTCTCTGGAAACACCATATATTTT
CASTTLSGNTIYF
>TRBV4-2|NA|NA|TRBJ1-2
TGTGCCAGCAGCCAAGAGTTCAGTTCCTATGGCTACACCTTC
CASSQEFSSYGYTF
>TRBV2|few|NA|TRBJ2-3
TGTGCCAGCACTGGGGGGGGCTCGTTACGTACTACGCAGTATTTT
CASTGGGSLRTTQYF
>TRBV9|once|TRBD1|TRBJ1-1
TGTGCCAGCACCGCAGTCGGGACAGCGAACACTGAAGCTTTCTTT
CASTAVGTANTEAFF
>TRBV28|NA|NA|TRBJ1-1
TGTGCCAGCAGTTTGCCAGGGGATGAAGCTTTCTTT
CASSLPGDEAFF
>TRBV13|NA|NA|TRBJ1-3
TGTGCCAGCAGCTTATTCATCCAGGCAACTGGAAACACCATATATTTT
CASSLFIQATGNTIYF
>TRBV10-3|few|NA|TRBJ1-1
TGTGCCATCAGGACAGGTTCCACTGAAGCTTTCTTT
CAIRTGSTEAFF
>TRBV18|NA|NA|TRBJ2-5
TGTGCCAGCTCACCACCGCACAGACAAGAGACCCAGTACTTC
CASSPPHRQETQYF
>TRBV28|NA|NA|TRBJ1-6
TGTGCCAGCACCGCGGGTATCTATAATTCACCCCTCCACTTT
CASTAGIYNSPLHF
>TRBV28|NA|NA|TRBJ1-1
TGTGCCAGCAGTTTAGGGGAGGGCAGAAAAGCTTTCTTT
CASSLGEGRKAFF
>TRBV19|NA|TRBD1|TRBJ2-5
TGTGCCAGTAGTATAGGGAACAGGGGGACGGAGACCCAGTACTTC
CASSIGNRGTETQYF
>TRBV5-6|NA|NA|TRBJ2-5
TGTGCCAGCAGCTTTGAGGACAACATGGAGACCCAGTACTTC
CASSFEDNMETQYF
>TRBV19|NA|NA|TRBJ1-1
TGTGCCAGTACTCACCCGGGACACCTGAACACTGAAGCTTTCTTT
CASTHPGHLNTEAFF
>TRBV28|few|NA|TRBJ1-2
TGTGCCAGCACTATATCTGTCCCAGGTGGCTACACCTTC
CASTISVPGGYTF
>TRBV7-9|NA|TRBD2|TRBJ2-1
TGTGCCAGCAGCTTGGCCTCTAGCGGGAGGGGGTCCTACAATGAGCAGTTCTTC
CASSLASSGRGSYNEQFF
>TRBV7-8|NA|TRBD2|TRBJ2-3
TGTGCCAGCAGCGACCCCGGAGCGGGAGTGTCAGATACGCAGTATTTT
CASSDPGAGVSDTQYF
>TRBV14|NA|TRBD1|TRBJ1-1
TGTGCCAGCAGCCAAGCGCAGGGGGCCGAAGGCACTGAAGCTTTCTTT
CASSQAQGAEGTEAFF
>TRBV7-2|NA|NA|TRBJ1-3
TGTGGCAGCAGCTCTGGGGGGATCAAATCTGGAAACACCATATATTTT
CGSSSGGIKSGNTIYF
>TRBV11-2|few|NA|TRBJ1-3
TGTGCCAGCAGCTTAGAATCGGGCTCTGGAAACACCATATATTTT
CASSLESGSGNTIYF
>TRBV6-2/TRBV6-3|NA|TRBD1|TRBJ2-3
TGTGCCAGCAGTTCCCGGGACAGGGGGCAAGGGGGCACAGATACGCAGTATTTT
CASSSRDRGQGGTDTQYF
>TRBV7-9|NA|NA|TRBJ1-2
TGTGCCAGCAGCTCCTATTATGGCGACTCCTATGGCTACACCTTC
CASSSYYGDSYGYTF
>TRBV7-9|NA|NA|TRBJ1-1
TGTGCCAGCTCGTCTACGGAGGACACTGAAGCTTTCTTT
CASSSTEDTEAFF
>TRBV27|NA|TRBD1|TRBJ1-2
TGTGCCAGCAGGGTAACAGGGGGCGCCGTCTATGGCTACACCTTC
CASRVTGGAVYGYTF
>TRBV7-2|NA|TRBD2|TRBJ2-1
TGTGCCAGCAGCGCTCACGCTAGCGGGAGGGCCACTGAGCAGTTCTTC
CASSAHASGRATEQFF
>TRBV5-4|once|TRBD1|TRBJ1-4
TGTGCCAGCAGCTTTACGACAGGGGGCTTATCTGCGGGGAGAAAACTGTTTTTT
CASSFTTGGLSAGRKLFF
>TRBV5-5|NA|TRBD1|TRBJ1-2
TGTGCCAGCAGCTCAACGGGACAGGGGGCCGGGGGCTACACCTTC
CASSSTGQGAGGYTF
>TRBV19|NA|TRBD2|TRBJ2-2
TGTGCCACTAGGGCGGGGGGCTTCTTACTTTTT
CATRAGGFLLF
>TRBV7-3|NA|TRBD2|TRBJ2-1
TGTGCCAGCAGCTCGGGACTAGCCGGGGAGCAGTTCTTC
CASSSGLAGEQFF
>TRBV2|NA|NA|TRBJ1-1
TGTGCCAGCAGTGTTTTTGGGGGGATTGAAGCTTTCTTT
CASSVFGGIEAFF
>TRBV5-1|NA|NA|TRBJ1-2
TGCGCCAGCAGACAGGGTTGTACCTTC
CASRQGCTF
>TRBV24-1|NA|NA|TRBJ2-3
TGTGCCACCAGTAGACACAAAACGCATCCGGCAGATACGCAGTATTTT
CATSRHKTHPADTQYF
>TRBV29-1|once|TRBD2|TRBJ2-1
TGCAGCGTTGAAGATTTCAGGAGCGGGGGCTCCTACAATGAGCAGTTCTTC
CSVEDFRSGGSYNEQFF
>TRBV5-1|NA|NA|TRBJ1-4
TGCGCCAGCAGCTTAAATTCCGCCAGGAATGAAAAACTGTTTTTT
CASSLNSARNEKLFF
>TRBV6-4|NA|NA|TRBJ1-1
TGTGCCAGCAGTGTACCACACCCGAACACTGAAGCTTTCTTT
CASSVPHPNTEAFF
>TRBV3-1/TRBV3-2|NA|NA|TRBJ2-7
TGTGCCAGCAGCCAAGAAGAGGGTTACGAGCAGTACTTC
CASSQEEGYEQYF
>TRBV14|NA|TRBD1|TRBJ1-2
TGTGCCAGCAGCACGGGACAGCTCTATGGCTACACCTTC
CASSTGQLYGYTF
>TRBV5-5|NA|TRBD1|TRBJ1-3
TGTGCCAGCAGCCCGACAGGGGGCACTGGAAACACCATATATTTT
CASSPTGGTGNTIYF
>TRBV19|NA|NA|TRBJ2-1
TGTGCCAGTAGTATAGTGCACCTATCGAGTTACAATGAGCAGTTCTTC
CASSIVHLSSYNEQFF
>TRBV5-1|NA|NA|TRBJ2-2
TGCGCCAGCAGCCCGACAGCGGGTGACACCGGGGAGCTGTTTTTT
CASSPTAGDTGELFF
>TRBV5-5|NA|NA|TRBJ1-1
TGTGCCAGCAGCTTGTGGGGGGAGCGAGAAGCTTTCTTT
CASSLWGEREAFF
>TRBV5-1|NA|TRBD1|TRBJ1-4
TGCGCCAGCAGCTTATATGGGGACAGGGGTAATGAAAAACTGTTTTTT
CASSLYGDRGNEKLFF
>TRBV11-3|NA|TRBD2|TRBJ2-2
TGTGCCAGCAGCTCAGCGGGAGGGAACACCGGGGAGCTGTTTTTT
CASSSAGGNTGELFF
>TRBV6-5|NA|NA|TRBJ2-3
TGTGCCAGCAGTTACGCGCTAGCGAGCACAGATACGCAGTATTTT
CASSYALASTDTQYF
>TRBV2|NA|TRBD1|TRBJ1-5
TGTGCCAGCATCAGGGACAGGGGGAATCAGCCCCAGCATTTT
CASIRDRGNQPQHF
>TRBV28|once|TRBD2|TRBJ2-4
TGTGCCAGCAGCCCCTGGGGAGGGCCTCGGGATTCAAACATTCAGTACTTC
CASSPWGGPRDSNIQYF
>TRBV6-2/TRBV6-3|few|NA|TRBJ1-6
TGTGCCAGCAGCCAGGGAGGGGCCGATTCACCCCTCCACTTT
CASSQGGADSPLHF
>TRBV14|NA|NA|TRBJ1-1
TGTGCCAGCAGCCAAGGGGCGGGGGAGTATGCTGAAGCTTTCTTT
CASSQGAGEYAEAFF
>TRBV6-2/TRBV6-3|NA|NA|TRBJ1-6
TGTGCCAGCAGTAACGGACTGATTTATAATTCACCCCTCCACTTT
CASSNGLIYNSPLHF
>TRBV27|NA|TRBD1|TRBJ1-1
TGTGCCAGCAGTCCGAGAACCGGGACAGGCTACACTGAAGCTTTCTTT
CASSPRTGTGYTEAFF
>TRBV2|NA|NA|TRBJ1-1
TGTGCCAGCAGTGGACGACAGCTGAACACTGAAGCTTTCTTT
CASSGRQLNTEAFF
>TRBV7-2|NA|NA|TRBJ2-7
TGTGCCAGCACTGTAGGCCGGGAGTACGAGCAGTACTTC
CASTVGREYEQYF
>TRBV24-1|NA|TRBD2|TRBJ2-2
TGTGCCACCAGTGATCACACTAGCGGGAGTATCACCGGGGAGCTGTTTTTT
CATSDHTSGSITGELFF